The next 8 T cell receptor beta chains were all read from a single sample in a study of cytomegalovirus exposure and HLA in healthy donors. Amplification used 60 Vbeta primers and 13 Jbeta primers. TCRdb's table, derived via immunoSEQ multiplex PCR, lists solely in-frame clones and lacks some. This sample has 75,000 to 100,000 clones, with 73% found just once. The specimen sequenced was PBMCs. Receptors originate from a man aged 35-49 years in good health and CMV-seronegative.

The V call is TRBV5-5, the J call TRBJ1-1; perhaps TRBD1 as D (5 bases). This CDR3 region has 14 residues. Germline V lookup: CDR1 SGHKS, CDR2 YYEKEE (reference sequence). The V end was cut by 4 bases, the J end by 7 bases, with 17 bases between. CDR3 coding DNA: TGTGCCAGCAGCCTCCGGGCAGGGAGGGGTGAAGCTTTCTTT. The encoded protein is CASSLRAGRGEAFF.

This clone has only one observation. The V gene is TRBV6-5, the J gene TRBJ2-2; 7 nucleotides agree with TRBD1. The CDR3 loop spans 15 amino acids. J lost 1 base, V lost 7 bases, and 6 bases had no gene match. Germline-derived CDR1 and CDR2 are MNHEY and SVGAGI. Here the CDR3 reads CASIRQGVNTGELFF. In DNA, the CDR3 is TGTGCCAGCATCAGACAGGGAGTGAACACCGGGGAGCTGTTTTTT.

This clone came up once. The genes are TRBV5-1 and TRBJ1-2; the match to TRBD1 covers 9 bases. Germline trimming cut 0 bases from V and 5 bases from J; bases unmatched to any gene: 2. Per the germline V gene, CDR1 is SGHRS and CDR2 is YFSETQ. This CDR3 region has 14 residues. DNA for the CDR3: TGCGCCAGCAGCTTGGGGGACAGGGTATATGGCTACACCTTC. Residues: CASSLGDRVYGYTF.

A single count supports this clone. This chain uses TRBV20-1 with TRBJ2-2, with D unresolved. The CDR3 contains 11 residues. The V end was cut by 7 bases, the J end by 8 bases, with 11 bases between. Germline V gene lookup returns CDR1 DFQATT and CDR2 SNEGSKA (reference sequence). The CDR3, as DNA: TGCAGTGTTCCCTCAGTGGGGGAGCTGTTTTTT. This sequence encodes CSVPSVGELFF.

The chain is built from TRBV7-8 and TRBJ1-1; D not resolved. V lost 2 bases and J 1 base, leaving 8 bases between the germline ends. Germline V gene data show CDR1 as SGHVS and CDR2 as FQNEAQ. This CDR3 contains 14 residues. DNA for the CDR3: TGTGCCAGCAGCTTAAGGGAGGGGAACACTGAAGCTTTCTTT. Protein sequence: CASSLREGNTEAFF.

The rearrangement uses TRBV19 and TRBJ1-1; D is possibly TRBD1 (6 bases). The CDR3 consists of 13 residues. Germline-derived CDR1 and CDR2 are LNHDA and SQIVND (reference sequence). V was trimmed by 6 bases and J by 3 bases, leaving 11 bases between them. The CDR3 loop reads CASRTRTDTEAFF. CDR3 in DNA: TGTGCCAGTAGGACCCGGACAGACACTGAAGCTTTCTTT.

This chain joins TRBV4-1 and TRBJ2-3; a weak D match, TRBD1 (5 bases). Germline CDR1 and CDR2: MGHRA and YSYEKL. V was clipped by 1 base and J by 3 bases, with 8 bases between them. The CDR3 is made up of 14 amino acids. The CDR3 is CASSQVTATDTQYF. The CDR3 region has the DNA TGCGCCAGCAGCCAAGTGACAGCGACAGATACGCAGTATTTT.

The chain employs TRBV19 and TRBJ1-5; TRBD1 aligns across 8 bases. This CDR3 contains 18 residues. With V trimmed by 4 bases and J by 5 bases, 16 bases remained unmatched. CDR1 LNHDA and CDR2 SQIVND come from the germline V gene (reference sequence). As DNA, the CDR3 is TGTGCCAGTAGTACCGGACAGGGTGGTGCCCTCAGATATCAGCCCCAGCATTTT. Residues: CASSTGQGGALRYQPQHF.